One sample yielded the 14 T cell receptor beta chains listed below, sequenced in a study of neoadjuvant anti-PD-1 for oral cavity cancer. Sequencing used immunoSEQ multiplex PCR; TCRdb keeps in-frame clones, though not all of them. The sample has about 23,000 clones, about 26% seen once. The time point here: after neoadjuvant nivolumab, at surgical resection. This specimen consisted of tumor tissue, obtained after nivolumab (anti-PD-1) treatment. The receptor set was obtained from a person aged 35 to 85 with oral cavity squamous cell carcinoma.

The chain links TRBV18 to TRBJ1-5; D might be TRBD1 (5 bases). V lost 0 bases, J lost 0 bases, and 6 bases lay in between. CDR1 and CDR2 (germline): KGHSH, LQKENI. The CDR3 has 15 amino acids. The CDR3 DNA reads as TGTGCCAGCTCACCACCCGGGGGTAGCAATCAGCCCCAGCATTTT. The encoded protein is CASSPPGGSNQPQHF. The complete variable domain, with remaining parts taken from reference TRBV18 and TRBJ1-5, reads NAGVMQNPRHLVRRRGQEARLRCSPMKGHSHVYWYRQLPEEGLKFMVYLQKENIIDESGMPKERFSAEFPKEGPSILRIQQVVRGDSAAYFCASSPPGGSNQPQHFGDGTRLSIL.

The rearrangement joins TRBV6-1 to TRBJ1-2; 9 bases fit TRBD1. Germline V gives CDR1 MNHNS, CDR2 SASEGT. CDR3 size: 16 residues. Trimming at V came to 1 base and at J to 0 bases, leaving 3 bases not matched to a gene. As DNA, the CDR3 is TGTGCCAGCAGTGAAGTAGGGACAGGGTCTAACTATGGCTACACCTTC. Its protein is CASSEVGTGSNYGYTF.

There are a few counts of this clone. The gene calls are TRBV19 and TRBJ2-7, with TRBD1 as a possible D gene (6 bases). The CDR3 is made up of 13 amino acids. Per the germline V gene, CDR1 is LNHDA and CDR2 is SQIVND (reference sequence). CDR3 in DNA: TGTGCGGTGAAAGGGGGTCAATCCTACGAGCAGTACTTC. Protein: CAVKGGQSYEQYF.

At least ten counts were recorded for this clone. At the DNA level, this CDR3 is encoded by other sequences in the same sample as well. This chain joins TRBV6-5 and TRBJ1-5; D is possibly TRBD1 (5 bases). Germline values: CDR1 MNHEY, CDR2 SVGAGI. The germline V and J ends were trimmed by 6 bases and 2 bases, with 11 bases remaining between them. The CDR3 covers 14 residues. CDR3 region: CASRRTGRNQPQHF. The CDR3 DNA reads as TGTGCCAGCAGGCGAACAGGTCGCAATCAGCCCCAGCATTTT.

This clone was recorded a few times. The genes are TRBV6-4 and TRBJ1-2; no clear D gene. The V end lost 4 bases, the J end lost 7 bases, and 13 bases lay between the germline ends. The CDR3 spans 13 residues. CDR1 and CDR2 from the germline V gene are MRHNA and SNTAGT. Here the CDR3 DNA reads TGTGCCAGCAGTGCAGGTCCCCGAGCTGGCTACACCTTC. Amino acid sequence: CASSAGPRAGYTF.

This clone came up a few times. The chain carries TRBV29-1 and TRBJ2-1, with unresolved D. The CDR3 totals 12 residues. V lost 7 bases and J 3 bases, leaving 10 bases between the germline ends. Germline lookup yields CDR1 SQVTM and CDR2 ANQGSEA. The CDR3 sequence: CSALPNYNEQFF. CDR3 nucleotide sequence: TGCAGCGCCCTGCCCAACTACAATGAGCAGTTCTTC.

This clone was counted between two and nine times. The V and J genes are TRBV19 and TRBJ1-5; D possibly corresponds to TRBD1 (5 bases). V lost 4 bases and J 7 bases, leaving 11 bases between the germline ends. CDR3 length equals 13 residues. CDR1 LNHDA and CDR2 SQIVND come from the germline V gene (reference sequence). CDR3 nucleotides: TGTGCCAGTAGTAGGGGCCCACGACAGCCCCAGCATTTT. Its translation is CASSRGPRQPQHF.

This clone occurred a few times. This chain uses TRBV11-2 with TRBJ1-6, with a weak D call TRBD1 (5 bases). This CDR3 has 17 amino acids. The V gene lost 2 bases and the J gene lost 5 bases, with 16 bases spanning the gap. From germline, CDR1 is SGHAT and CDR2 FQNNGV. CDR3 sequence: CASSLIPAGPNNSPLHF. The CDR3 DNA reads TGTGCCAGCAGCTTAATCCCGGCAGGGCCTAATAATTCACCCCTCCACTTT.

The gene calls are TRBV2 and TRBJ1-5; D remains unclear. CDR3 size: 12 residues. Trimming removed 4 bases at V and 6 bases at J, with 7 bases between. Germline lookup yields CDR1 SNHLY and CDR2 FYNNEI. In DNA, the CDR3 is TGTGCCAGCAGTGTCCAAATTCAGCCCCAGCATTTT. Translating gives CASSVQIQPQHF.

CDR3 loop: CASSFMTGNTEAFF. CDR3 nucleotides: TGTGCCAGCAGCTTTATGACAGGCAACACTGAAGCTTTCTTT. This chain uses TRBV7-8 with TRBJ1-1; D may be TRBD1 (6 bases). The ends were cut back, 3 bases at V and 2 bases at J, with 10 bases in the middle. The V gene's germline CDR1 is SGHVS and CDR2 FQNEAQ. The CDR3 is made up of 14 amino acids.

CDR3 in DNA: TGTGCCAGCAGTTCTACATCGGGTACGCAGTATTTT. Protein: CASSSTSGTQYF. The chain carries TRBV27 and TRBJ2-3; D unresolved. The V end lost 4 bases, the J end lost 8 bases, and 10 bases lay between the germline ends. CDR1 MNHEY and CDR2 SMNVEV come from the germline V gene (reference sequence). This CDR3 is 12 amino acids long.

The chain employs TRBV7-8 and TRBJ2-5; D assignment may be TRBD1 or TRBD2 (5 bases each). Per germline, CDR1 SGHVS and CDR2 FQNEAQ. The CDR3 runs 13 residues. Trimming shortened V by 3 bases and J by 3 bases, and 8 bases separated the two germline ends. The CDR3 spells CASSFGAEETQYF. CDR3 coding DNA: TGTGCCAGCAGCTTCGGGGCAGAAGAGACCCAGTACTTC.

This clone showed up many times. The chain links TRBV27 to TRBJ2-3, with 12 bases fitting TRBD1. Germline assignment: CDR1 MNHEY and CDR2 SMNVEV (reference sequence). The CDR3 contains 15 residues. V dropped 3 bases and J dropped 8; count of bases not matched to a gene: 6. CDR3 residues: CASSLGQGALVTQYF. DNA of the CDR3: TGTGCCAGCAGTTTGGGACAGGGGGCGCTTGTTACGCAGTATTTT.

The CDR3 DNA reads as TGCGCCAGCAGTTCCCTGACTAGGGCAGATACGCAGTATTTT. This sequence encodes CASSSLTRADTQYF. This sequence joins TRBV10-1 and TRBJ2-3; a possible D gene is TRBD2 (6 bases). Trimming removed 5 bases at V and 4 bases at J, with 13 bases between. Germline V lookup: CDR1 WNHNN, CDR2 SYGVQD (reference sequence). The CDR3 sequence is 14 residues long.